The next 9 T cell receptor beta chains were all read from a single sample in a study of blood T cell repertoires in COVID-19. TCRdb keeps only in-frame clones here, not all; method: immunoSEQ multiplex PCR. The sample yields about 130,000 clones, approximately 89% seen once. Material: peripheral blood. The receptors here all came from a woman aged 55-69 years with acute or convalescent COVID-19.

This clone was counted between two and nine times. The rearrangement links TRBV3-1 (or the pseudogene TRBV3-2) to TRBJ1-2, with TRBD1 identical over 9 bases. The CDR3 has 16 amino acids. Germline V gene data show CDR1 as LGHDT and CDR2 as YNNKEL (reference sequence). The J segment lost 8 bases and the V segment lost 3 bases, leaving 13 bases of the junction unmatched. This CDR3 reads CASSQGGTGSQGGYTF. CDR3 nucleotide sequence: TGTGCCAGCAGCCAGGGAGGGACAGGGTCCCAAGGGGGCTACACCTTC.

The chain joins TRBV19 to TRBJ1-1; D unresolved. The CDR3 length is 13 residues. V was cut by 2 bases and J by 4 bases, with 8 bases left in between. Germline loops: CDR1 LNHDA, CDR2 SQIVND (reference sequence). This CDR3 is CASSIMEGTEAFF. CDR3 in DNA: TGTGCCAGTAGTATAATGGAGGGCACTGAAGCTTTCTTT.

This clone has more than one count but fewer than ten. The chain has TRBV30 and TRBJ1-2; 8 bases align to TRBD1. CDR1 and CDR2 (germline): GTSNPN, SVGIG (reference sequence). Trimming at V came to 7 bases and at J to 3 bases, leaving 10 bases not matched to a gene. This CDR3 is 14 amino acids long. CDR3 protein: CAFPGGEGYYGYTF. Here the CDR3 DNA reads TGTGCCTTTCCAGGGGGCGAAGGCTACTATGGCTACACCTTC.

V and J are TRBV19 and TRBJ2-1; the match to TRBD1 covers 12 bases. Germline assignment: CDR1 LNHDA and CDR2 SQIVND (reference sequence). J lost 10 bases, V lost 5 bases, and 9 bases had no gene match. CDR3 size: 15 residues. In DNA form, the CDR3 reads TGTGCCAGTAGTGACGCGGGACAGGGGGCTGGGGAGCAGTTCTTC. Amino acids: CASSDAGQGAGEQFF.

The chain links TRBV20-1 to TRBJ1-4, with TRBD1 matching 7 bases. The V gene end was trimmed by 3 bases and the J gene end by 8 bases; junction bases not matched to a gene: 12. The germline CDR1 and CDR2 sequences are DFQATT and SNEGSKA (reference sequence). This CDR3 contains 15 residues. CDR3 sequence reads: CSASPFGQVEEKLFF. Here the CDR3 DNA reads TGCAGTGCTAGTCCCTTTGGACAGGTAGAGGAAAAACTGTTTTTT.

The chain couples TRBV7-2 to TRBJ1-3, with TRBD1 identical over 8 bases. The CDR3 has 15 amino acids. Looked up from germline, CDR1 is SGHTA and CDR2 is FQGNSA. V trimming: 5 bases; J trimming: 9 bases; junction bases outside the gene matches: 12. CDR3 DNA sequence: TGTGCCAGCAGCAGAAGACAGGGGCTGGGTAGCACCATATATTTT. Translated, it gives CASSRRQGLGSTIYF.

The chain has TRBV19 and TRBJ2-1, with TRBD2 as a possible D gene (5 bases). The V gene's germline CDR1 is LNHDA and CDR2 SQIVND (reference sequence). With 3 bases removed from V and 8 bases from J, the gap between germline ends came to 14 bases. This CDR3 is built from 14 residues. The CDR3 loop reads CASSMSLATDEQFF. Here the CDR3 DNA reads TGTGCCAGTAGTATGTCGCTAGCAACCGATGAGCAGTTCTTC.

This chain uses TRBV20-1 with TRBJ1-2; the D is unclear. Trimming left V 2 bases short and J 5 bases short, with 3 bases between. The CDR3 spans 10 residues. Germline values: CDR1 DFQATT, CDR2 SNEGSKA (reference sequence). DNA of the CDR3: TGCAGTGCTAGATCTTATGGCTACACCTTC. This sequence encodes CSARSYGYTF.

The chain joins TRBV10-3 to TRBJ1-2, with D perhaps TRBD1 (6 bases). Germline CDR1 reads ENHRY; CDR2 reads SYGVKD. This CDR3 is 12 amino acids long. Deletions cut 6 bases from V and 6 bases from J, with 11 bases between. Here the CDR3 reads CAISPDRNGYTF. The CDR3, as DNA: TGTGCCATCAGCCCGGACAGAAATGGCTACACCTTC.